The clone carrying this TCR beta chain appeared a few times. Its antigen is currently unknown. The sample belongs to a study of beta chain features in type 1 diabetes. Germline V gives CDR1 DFQATT, CDR2 SNEGSKA (reference sequence). Deletions cut 5 bases from V and 3 bases from J, with 7 bases between. The CDR3 covers 11 residues. Sorted populations were all over 98% pure. Study-level points and caveats: A possible short-template PCR bias applies equally to patients and controls.

Investigators reverse transcribed all isolated RNA, so they sequenced expressed TCRB transcripts. Some clones are missing from TCRdb's copy, which holds only in-frame ones; the method was immunoSEQ multiplex PCR. The sample holds about 930,000 clones; 17% are singletons and the top ten take about 0.02%. The source material was naive CD4+ T cells from blood. This sequence joins TRBV20-1 and TRBJ1-1; the D gene is possibly TRBD1 (5 bases). This receptor was taken from a young woman in good health. The CDR3 loop reads CSAARDTEAFF. CDR3 nucleotide sequence: TGCAGTGCTGCCAGGGACACTGAAGCTTTCTTT.